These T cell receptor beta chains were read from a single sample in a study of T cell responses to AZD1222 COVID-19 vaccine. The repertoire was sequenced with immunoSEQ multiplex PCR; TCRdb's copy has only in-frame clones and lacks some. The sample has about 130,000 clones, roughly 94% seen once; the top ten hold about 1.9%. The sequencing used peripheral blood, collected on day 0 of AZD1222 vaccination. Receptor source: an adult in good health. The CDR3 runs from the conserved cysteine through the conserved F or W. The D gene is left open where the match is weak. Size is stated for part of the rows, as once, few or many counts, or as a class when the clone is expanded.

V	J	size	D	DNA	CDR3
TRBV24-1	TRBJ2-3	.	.	TGTGCCACCAGTGATACAGGGCGGGATACGCAGTATTTT	CATSDTGRDTQYF
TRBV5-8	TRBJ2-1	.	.	TGTGCCAGCAGCCCTGAAAACTGGTACAATGAGCAGTTCTTC	CASSPENWYNEQFF
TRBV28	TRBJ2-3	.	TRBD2	TGTGCCAGCAGTATAATAGCGGGGGGCACAGATACGCAGTATTTT	CASSIIAGGTDTQYF
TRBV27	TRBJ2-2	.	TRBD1	TGTGCCAGCAGTTTAGAAGGGACAGGGGTTCCCGGGGAGCTGTTTTTT	CASSLEGTGVPGELFF
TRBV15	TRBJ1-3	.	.	TGTGCCACCAGCAGAGGACTGGACATATCGGCGGGAAACACCATATATTTT	CATSRGLDISAGNTIYF
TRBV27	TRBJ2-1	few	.	TGTGCCAGCAGTTTATCCGGACTACCGTACAATGAGCAGTTCTTC	CASSLSGLPYNEQFF
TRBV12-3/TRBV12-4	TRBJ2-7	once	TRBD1	TGTGCCAGCAGTTCGGACAGGGCCGAGCAGTACTTC	CASSSDRAEQYF
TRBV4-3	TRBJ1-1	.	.	TGCGCCAGCAGCCAAGATGCTCTGGGACATACGAACACTGAAGCTTTCTTT	CASSQDALGHTNTEAFF
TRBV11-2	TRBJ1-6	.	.	TGTGCCAGCAGCTTATCCGTCCTGACCTATAATTCACCCCTCCACTTT	CASSLSVLTYNSPLHF
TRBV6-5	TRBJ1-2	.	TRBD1	TGTGCCAGCAGGCCCGGGACAGGGGCATGGGGCTACACCTTC	CASRPGTGAWGYTF
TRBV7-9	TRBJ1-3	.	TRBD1	TGTGCCAGCAGCCGGGACAGCGGAAACACCATATATTTT	CASSRDSGNTIYF
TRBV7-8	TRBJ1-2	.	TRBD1	TGTGCCAGCAGCTTACGGGACAGGAGTCCGGATGGCTACACCTTC	CASSLRDRSPDGYTF
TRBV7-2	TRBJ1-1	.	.	TGTGCCAGCAGCTTTTCTAGGAACACTGAAGCTTTCTTT	CASSFSRNTEAFF
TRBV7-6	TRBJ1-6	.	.	TGTGCCAGCAGCTTACGATCCGCTTATAATTCACCCCTCCACTTT	CASSLRSAYNSPLHF
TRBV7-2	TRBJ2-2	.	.	TGTGCCAGCAGCTCCGGATCCGGGCAGAAAAACACCGGGGAGCTGTTTTTT	CASSSGSGQKNTGELFF
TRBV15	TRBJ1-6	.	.	TGTGCCACCAGCAGAGATATCGGGAATTCACCCCTCCACTTT	CATSRDIGNSPLHF
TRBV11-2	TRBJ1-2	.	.	TGTGCCAGCAGCTTAGGAAACTATGGCTACACCTTC	CASSLGNYGYTF
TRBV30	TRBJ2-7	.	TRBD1	TGTGCCTGGACAGGGGGCACCTACGAGCAGTACTTC	CAWTGGTYEQYF
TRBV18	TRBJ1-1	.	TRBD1	TGTGCCAGCTCACCCCTCTATAGGGACAGTCCCCTGGACACTGAAGCTTTCTTT	CASSPLYRDSPLDTEAFF
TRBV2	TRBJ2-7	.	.	TGTGCCAGCAGGGAGGGCGGCGAGCAGTACTTC	CASREGGEQYF
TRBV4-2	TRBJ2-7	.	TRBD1	TGTGCCAGCAGCCCCGGACAGGGGCCGACCTACGAGCAGTACTTC	CASSPGQGPTYEQYF
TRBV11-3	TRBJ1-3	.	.	TGTGCCAGCAGCCGCAATTCTGGAAACACCATATATTTT	CASSRNSGNTIYF
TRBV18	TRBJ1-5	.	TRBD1	TGTGCCAGCTCACCGGGACAGGGGGTTGATCAGCCCCAGCATTTT	CASSPGQGVDQPQHF
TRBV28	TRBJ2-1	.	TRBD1	TGTGCCAGCAGTGACCCGGGACAGGGCGTTTTTGAGCAGTTCTTC	CASSDPGQGVFEQFF
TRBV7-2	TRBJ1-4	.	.	TGTGCCAGCAGCTTAACAGGGCAGGGAGCGGCTAATGAAAAACTGTTTTTT	CASSLTGQGAANEKLFF
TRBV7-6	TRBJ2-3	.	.	TGTGCCAGCAGCCCCGACCTTCGCACAGATACGCAGTATTTT	CASSPDLRTDTQYF
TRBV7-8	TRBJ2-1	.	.	TGTGCCAGCAGCTCGTCCGGGACTTTCGGCAATGAGCAGTTCTTC	CASSSSGTFGNEQFF
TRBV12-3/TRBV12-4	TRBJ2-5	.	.	TGTGCCAGCACCCAGTACCAAGAGACCCAGTACTTC	CASTQYQETQYF
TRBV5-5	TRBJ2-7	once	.	TGTGCCAGCAGCCCGGGCAGGAGCTCCTACGAGCAGTACTTC	CASSPGRSSYEQYF
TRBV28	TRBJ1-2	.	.	TGTGCCAGCAGCTTAGGGACCGTTTCTTTTGGCTACACCTTC	CASSLGTVSFGYTF
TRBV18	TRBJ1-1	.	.	TGTGCCAGCTCATTTCGACAGGCGAACACTGAAGCTTTCTTT	CASSFRQANTEAFF
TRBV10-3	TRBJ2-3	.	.	TGTGCCATCAGTGAGAGGGGGAGTGTAGCATACGATACGCAGTATTTT	CAISERGSVAYDTQYF
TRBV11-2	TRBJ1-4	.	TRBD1	TGTGCCAGCAGTCGAGCAGGGGGAAATGAAAAACTGTTTTTT	CASSRAGGNEKLFF
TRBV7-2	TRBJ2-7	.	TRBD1	TGTGCCAGCAGCTCGACAGGGTTCGAGCAGTACTTC	CASSSTGFEQYF
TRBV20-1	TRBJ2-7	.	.	TGCAGCGCGAAAATAGACTACGAGCAGTACTTC	CSAKIDYEQYF
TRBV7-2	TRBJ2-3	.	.	TGTGCCAGCAGCTTAGAGACCTCCCGGGACGGTTACACAGATACGCAGTATTTT	CASSLETSRDGYTDTQYF
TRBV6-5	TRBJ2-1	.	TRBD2	TGTGCCAGCAGTTACTCGCGGGAGTCGAGCAATGAGCAGTTCTTC	CASSYSRESSNEQFF
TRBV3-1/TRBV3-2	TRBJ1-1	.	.	TGTGCCAGCAGCCAACAGCTCGGGACTGAAGCTTTCTTT	CASSQQLGTEAFF
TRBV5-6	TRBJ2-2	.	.	TGTGCCAGCAGCTTTTTCGGGGGGCGAAACACCGGGGAGCTGTTTTTT	CASSFFGGRNTGELFF
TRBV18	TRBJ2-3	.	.	TGTGCCAGCTCACCCACATACCCCCCAGATACGCAGTATTTT	CASSPTYPPDTQYF
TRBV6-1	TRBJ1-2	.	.	TGTGCCAGCAGTGAACCGGTAGGGGCTAACTATGGCTACACCTTC	CASSEPVGANYGYTF
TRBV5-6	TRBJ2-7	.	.	TGTGCCAGCAGCTTGGCCGTCAGGCCCTACGAGCAGTACTTC	CASSLAVRPYEQYF
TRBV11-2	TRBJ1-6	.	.	TGTGCCAGCAGCTTAAGTCCCAGGTCGGCGAGCTCCTATAATTCACCCCTCCACTTT	CASSLSPRSASSYNSPLHF
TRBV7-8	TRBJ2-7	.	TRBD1	TGTGCCAGCAGCTTAGCGGGACAGGGGAGAAACGAGCAGTACTTC	CASSLAGQGRNEQYF
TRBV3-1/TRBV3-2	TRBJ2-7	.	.	TGTGCCAGCATGAACGAGGCCTACGAGCAGTACTTC	CASMNEAYEQYF
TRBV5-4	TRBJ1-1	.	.	TGTGCCAGCAGCCCCGTCGGGGGCACTGAAGCTTTCTTT	CASSPVGGTEAFF
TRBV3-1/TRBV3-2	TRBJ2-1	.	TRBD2	TGTGCCAGCAGCCCAGGGACTAGCGGGGTAAATGAGCAGTTCTTC	CASSPGTSGVNEQFF
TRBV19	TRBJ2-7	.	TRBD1	TGTGCCAGTAGGACACGGGACAGCGCCTACGAGCAGTACTTC	CASRTRDSAYEQYF
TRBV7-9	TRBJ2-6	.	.	TGTGCCAGCAGCTCTTCTGGGGCCAACGTCCTGACTTTC	CASSSSGANVLTF
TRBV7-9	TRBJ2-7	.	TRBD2	TGTGCCAGCAGCTACCCGGGACTAGCTATTTACGAGCAGTACTTC	CASSYPGLAIYEQYF
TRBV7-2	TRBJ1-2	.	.	TGTGCCAGCAGCGCCCCGACGGGGATCTGGAGGAACTATGGCTACACCTTC	CASSAPTGIWRNYGYTF
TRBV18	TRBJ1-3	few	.	TGTGCCAGCTCACCATCGCCAGGTGGGATTGTTGGAAACACCATATATTTT	CASSPSPGGIVGNTIYF
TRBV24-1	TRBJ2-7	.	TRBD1	TGTGCCACCAGTGACGCCCGGACAGGGTTCTCCTACGAGCAGTACTTC	CATSDARTGFSYEQYF
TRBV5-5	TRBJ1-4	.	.	TGTGCCAGCAGCGAATACAGGGATCTCACAACTAATGAAAAACTGTTTTTT	CASSEYRDLTTNEKLFF
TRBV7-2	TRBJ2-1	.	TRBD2	TGTGCCAGCAGCTTAGCCGGGACTAGCTTAGGGATGATCTACAATGAGCAGTTCTTC	CASSLAGTSLGMIYNEQFF